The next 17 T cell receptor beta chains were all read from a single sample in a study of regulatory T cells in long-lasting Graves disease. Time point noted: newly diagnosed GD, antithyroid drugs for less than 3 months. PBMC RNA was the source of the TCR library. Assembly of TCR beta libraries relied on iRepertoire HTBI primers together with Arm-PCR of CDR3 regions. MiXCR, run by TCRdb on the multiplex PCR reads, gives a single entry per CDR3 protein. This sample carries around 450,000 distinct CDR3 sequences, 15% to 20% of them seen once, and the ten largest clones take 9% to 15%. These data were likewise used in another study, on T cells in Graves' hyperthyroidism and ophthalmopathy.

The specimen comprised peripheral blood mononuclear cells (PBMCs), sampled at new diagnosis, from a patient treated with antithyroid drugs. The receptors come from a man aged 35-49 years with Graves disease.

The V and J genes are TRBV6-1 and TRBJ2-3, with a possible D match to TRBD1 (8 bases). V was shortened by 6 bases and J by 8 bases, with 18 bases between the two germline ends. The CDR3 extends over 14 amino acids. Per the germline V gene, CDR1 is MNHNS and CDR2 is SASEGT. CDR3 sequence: CASSLGQGGGTQYF. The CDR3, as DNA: TGTGCCAGCAGCCTTGGACAGGGAGGGGGTACGCAGTATTTT.

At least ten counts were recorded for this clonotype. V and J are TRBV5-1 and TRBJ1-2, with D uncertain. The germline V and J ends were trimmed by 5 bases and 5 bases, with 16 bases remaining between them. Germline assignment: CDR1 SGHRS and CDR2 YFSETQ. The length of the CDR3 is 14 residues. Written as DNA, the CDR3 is TGCGCCAGCAGTCTGGATACCCTCGGGTATGGCTACACCTTC. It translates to CASSLDTLGYGYTF.

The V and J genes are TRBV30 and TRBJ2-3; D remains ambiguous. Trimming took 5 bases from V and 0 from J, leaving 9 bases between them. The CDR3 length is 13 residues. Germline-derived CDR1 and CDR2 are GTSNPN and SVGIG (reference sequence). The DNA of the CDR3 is TGTGCCTGGTACGGCCAGAGCACAGATACGCAGTATTTT. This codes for CAWYGQSTDTQYF. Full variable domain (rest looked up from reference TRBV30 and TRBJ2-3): SQTIHQWPATLVQPVGSPLSLECTVEGTSNPNLYWYRQAAGRGLQLLFYSVGIGQISSEVPQNLSASRPQDRQFILSSKKLLLSDSGFYLCAWYGQSTDTQYFGPGTRLTVL.

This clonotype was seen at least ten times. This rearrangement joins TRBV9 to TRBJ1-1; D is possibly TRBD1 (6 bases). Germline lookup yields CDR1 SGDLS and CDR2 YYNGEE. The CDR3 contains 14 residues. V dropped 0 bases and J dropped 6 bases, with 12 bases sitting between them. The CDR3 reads CASSVEGGRAEAFF. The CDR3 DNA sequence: TGTGCCAGCAGCGTAGAGGGGGGAAGGGCTGAAGCTTTCTTT.

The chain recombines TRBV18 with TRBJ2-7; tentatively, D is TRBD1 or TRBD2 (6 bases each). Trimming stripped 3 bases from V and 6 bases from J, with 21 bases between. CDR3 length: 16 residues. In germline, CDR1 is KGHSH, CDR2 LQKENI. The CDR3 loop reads CASSPAGGGTASEQYF. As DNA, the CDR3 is TGTGCCAGCTCACCGGCCGGGGGCGGTACGGCTAGCGAGCAGTACTTC.

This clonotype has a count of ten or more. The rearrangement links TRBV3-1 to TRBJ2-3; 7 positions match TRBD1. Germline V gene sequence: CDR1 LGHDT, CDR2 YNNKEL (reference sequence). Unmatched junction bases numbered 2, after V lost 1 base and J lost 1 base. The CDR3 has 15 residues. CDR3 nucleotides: TGTGCCAGCAGCCAAGTGGGACAGCGCACAGATACGCAGTATTTT. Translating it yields CASSQVGQRTDTQYF.

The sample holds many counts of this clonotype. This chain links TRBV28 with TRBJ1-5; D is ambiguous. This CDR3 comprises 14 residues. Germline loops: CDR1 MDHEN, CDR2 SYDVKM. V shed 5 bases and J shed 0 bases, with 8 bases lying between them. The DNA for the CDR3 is TGTGCCAGCAGTCCGTGGGATAGCAATCAGCCCCAGCATTTT. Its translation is CASSPWDSNQPQHF.

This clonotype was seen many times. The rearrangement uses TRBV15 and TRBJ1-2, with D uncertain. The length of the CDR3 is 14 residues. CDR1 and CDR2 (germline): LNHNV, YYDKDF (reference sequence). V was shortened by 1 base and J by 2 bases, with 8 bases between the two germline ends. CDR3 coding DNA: TGTGCCACCAGCAGAGCTATAAAGAACTATGGCTACACCTTC. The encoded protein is CATSRAIKNYGYTF.

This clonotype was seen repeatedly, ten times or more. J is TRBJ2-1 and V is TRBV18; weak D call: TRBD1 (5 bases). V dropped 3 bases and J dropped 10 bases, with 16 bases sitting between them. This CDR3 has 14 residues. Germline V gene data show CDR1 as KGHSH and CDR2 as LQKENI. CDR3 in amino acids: CASSPIRAQREQFF. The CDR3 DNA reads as TGTGCCAGCTCACCTATCAGGGCCCAGAGGGAGCAGTTCTTC.

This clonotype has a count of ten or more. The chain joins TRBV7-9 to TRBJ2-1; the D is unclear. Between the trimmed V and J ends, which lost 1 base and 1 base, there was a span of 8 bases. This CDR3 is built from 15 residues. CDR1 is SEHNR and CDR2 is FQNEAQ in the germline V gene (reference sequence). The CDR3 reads CASSLDWGSYNEQFF. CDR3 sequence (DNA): TGTGCCAGCAGCTTAGATTGGGGTTCCTACAATGAGCAGTTCTTC.

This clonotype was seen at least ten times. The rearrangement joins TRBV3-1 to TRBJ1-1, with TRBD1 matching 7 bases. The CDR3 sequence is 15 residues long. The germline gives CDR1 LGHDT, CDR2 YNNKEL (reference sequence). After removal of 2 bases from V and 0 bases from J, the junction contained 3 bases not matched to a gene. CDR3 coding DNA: TGTGCCAGCAGCCAATCAGGGGGGCTGAACACTGAAGCTTTCTTT. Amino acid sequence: CASSQSGGLNTEAFF.

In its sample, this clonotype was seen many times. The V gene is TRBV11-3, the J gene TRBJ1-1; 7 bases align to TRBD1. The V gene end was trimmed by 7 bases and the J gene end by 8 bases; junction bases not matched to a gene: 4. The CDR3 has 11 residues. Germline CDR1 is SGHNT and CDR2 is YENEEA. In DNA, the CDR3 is TGTGCCAGCAAGGGGGACAGAGAAGCTTTCTTT. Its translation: CASKGDREAFF.

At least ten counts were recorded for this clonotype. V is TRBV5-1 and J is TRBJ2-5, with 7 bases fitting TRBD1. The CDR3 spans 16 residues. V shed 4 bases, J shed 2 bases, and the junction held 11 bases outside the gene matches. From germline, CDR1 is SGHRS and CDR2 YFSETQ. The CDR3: CASSRTRDSRQETQYF. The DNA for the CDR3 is TGCGCCAGCAGCAGGACCCGGGACAGCAGACAAGAGACCCAGTACTTC.

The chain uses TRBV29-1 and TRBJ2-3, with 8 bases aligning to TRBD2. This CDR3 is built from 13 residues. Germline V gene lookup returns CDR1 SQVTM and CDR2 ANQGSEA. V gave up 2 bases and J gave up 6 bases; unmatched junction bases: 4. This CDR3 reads CSVESGLVDTQYF. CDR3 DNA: TGCAGCGTTGAATCGGGACTAGTTGATACGCAGTATTTT.

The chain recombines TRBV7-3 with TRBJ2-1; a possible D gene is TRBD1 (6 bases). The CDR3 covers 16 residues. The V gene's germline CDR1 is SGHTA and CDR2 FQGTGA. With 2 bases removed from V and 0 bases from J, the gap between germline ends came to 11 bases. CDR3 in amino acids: CASSLSGTTSYNEQFF. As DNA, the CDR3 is TGTGCCAGCAGCTTATCCGGGACAACCTCCTACAATGAGCAGTTCTTC.

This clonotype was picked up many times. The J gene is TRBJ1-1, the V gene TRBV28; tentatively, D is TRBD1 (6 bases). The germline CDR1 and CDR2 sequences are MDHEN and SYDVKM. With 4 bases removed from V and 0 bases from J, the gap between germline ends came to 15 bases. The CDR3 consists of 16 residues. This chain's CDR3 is CASSSLSGQLNTEAFF. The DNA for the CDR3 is TGTGCCAGCAGTTCACTTTCTGGACAGTTGAACACTGAAGCTTTCTTT.

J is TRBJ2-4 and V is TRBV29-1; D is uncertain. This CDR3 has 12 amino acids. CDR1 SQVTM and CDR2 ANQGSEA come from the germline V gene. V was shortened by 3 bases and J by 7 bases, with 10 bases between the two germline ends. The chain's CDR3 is CSVDSPANIQYF. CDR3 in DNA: TGCAGCGTTGATTCCCCTGCGAACATTCAGTACTTC.